Listed here are 30 T cell receptor beta chains from one sample, sequenced in a study of human T cells and chemical hapten exposure. Stated time point: patch test 2, 6 weeks after DPC sensitization. Treatment described: therapeutic diphenylcyclopropenone sensitization with weekly scalp DPC. TCRdb reprocessed the RACE reads via MiXCR and lists one record per CDR3 protein. This repertoire shows about 73,000 distinct CDR3 sequences, 6.5% to 10% found once; its top ten account for around 3.3%. The sequences come from whole blood, collected in connection with sensitization to the hapten diphenylcyclopropenone (DPC). All receptors derive from a woman aged 45-60 years with alopecia areata. Some clones in this sample may be carry-over from other donors' samples.

This clonotype was seen more than once but under ten times. J is TRBJ1-1 and V is TRBV12-3 or TRBV12-4; D might be TRBD1 (6 bases). V was trimmed by 5 bases and J by 7 bases, leaving 11 bases between them. The CDR3 length is 12 residues. DNA for the CDR3: TGTGCCAGCAGTATGACAGGACTTGAAGCTTTCTTT. Protein sequence: CASSMTGLEAFF.

This clonotype occurred many times. This chain connects TRBV6-5 to TRBJ1-3; the D is unclear. Germline CDR1 and CDR2: MNHEY and SVGAGI. Trimming pared 8 bases from V and 2 bases from J, leaving 7 bases between. CDR3 size: 12 residues. The CDR3 nucleotides read TGTGCCAGCGAGGGAGCTGGAAACACCATATATTTT. It translates to CASEGAGNTIYF.

This clonotype was found many times. This chain connects TRBV13 to TRBJ2-2; possibly TRBD1 or TRBD2 for D (5 bases each). CDR1 and CDR2 from the germline V gene are PRHDT and FYEKMQ (reference sequence). This CDR3 comprises 15 residues. Trimming removed 5 bases at V and 0 bases at J, with 10 bases between. The CDR3 region is CASSPGASNTGELFF. The CDR3 nucleotides are TGTGCCAGCAGCCCCGGGGCCTCGAACACCGGGGAGCTGTTTTTT.

This clonotype was seen more than once but under ten times. V gene TRBV7-8 combines with J gene TRBJ1-1; 7 nucleotides agree with TRBD1. V lost 5 bases and J lost 4; bases outside the gene matches: 13. This CDR3 has 16 amino acids. The germline CDR1 and CDR2 sequences are SGHVS and FQNEAQ. CDR3 in amino acids: CASSPAEQTGSTEAFF. The CDR3 region has the DNA TGTGCCAGCAGCCCAGCGGAACAGACAGGGAGCACTGAAGCTTTCTTT.

This clonotype has ten or more counts. This sequence joins TRBV9 and TRBJ1-1; a possible D gene is TRBD1 (6 bases). Germline V gene data show CDR1 as SGDLS and CDR2 as YYNGEE. V was pared by 4 bases and J by 1 base, with 11 bases between. The length of the CDR3 is 14 residues. The CDR3 bases are TGTGCCAGCAGCTTTATGGACAGGAACACTGAAGCTTTCTTT. Encoded protein: CASSFMDRNTEAFF.

J is TRBJ1-1 and V is TRBV7-9, with D possibly TRBD1 on 6 matching bases. Germline V gene lookup returns CDR1 SEHNR and CDR2 FQNEAQ (reference sequence). This CDR3 comprises 14 residues. The V end was cut by 3 bases, the J end by 3 bases, with 11 bases between. The CDR3 loop reads CASSFGGGYTEAFF. The DNA for the CDR3 is TGTGCCAGCAGCTTTGGGGGCGGGTACACTGAAGCTTTCTTT.

J is TRBJ2-1 and V is TRBV14; TRBD1 agrees at 8 bases. The germline V gene has CDR1 SGHDN and CDR2 FVKESK. This CDR3 contains 16 residues. J gave up 9 bases and V 6 bases, and 16 bases lay outside the gene matches. The CDR3 here is CASSPTGTGFRSEQFF. The CDR3, as DNA: TGTGCCAGCAGTCCAACCGGGACAGGCTTTCGGAGTGAGCAGTTCTTC.

This clonotype was found a few times. V usage is TRBV3-1 and J usage is TRBJ1-2; 9 nucleotides agree with TRBD1. There are 16 residues in the CDR3. V trimming: 4 bases; J trimming: 0 bases; junction bases outside the gene matches: 6. Germline V CDR1 and CDR2: LGHDT, YNNKEL (reference sequence). CDR3 amino acids: CASSRYRGRTNYGYTF. The CDR3 DNA follows: TGTGCCAGCAGCCGCTACAGGGGGCGAACTAACTATGGCTACACCTTC.

This clonotype was seen a handful of times. The V and J genes are TRBV7-9 and TRBJ2-7; no clear D. Germline V gene lookup returns CDR1 SEHNR and CDR2 FQNEAQ (reference sequence). Trimming took off 4 bases at V and 3 bases at J, with 13 bases between the two ends. The CDR3 totals 14 residues. CDR3 residues: CASSSPGPNYEQYF. The DNA for the CDR3 is TGTGCCAGCAGCTCGCCTGGGCCGAACTACGAGCAGTACTTC.

V and J are TRBV20-1 and TRBJ2-1; 10 positions match TRBD2. Per the germline V gene, CDR1 is DFQATT and CDR2 is SNEGSKA (reference sequence). V lost 6 bases, J lost 8 bases, and 7 bases stayed unmatched. This CDR3 spans 13 amino acids. CDR3 in amino acids: CSAGVGTSDEQFF. As DNA, the CDR3 is TGCAGTGCCGGGGTGGGGACTAGCGATGAGCAGTTCTTC.

The genes are TRBV6-5 and TRBJ1-2; D gene uncertain. V shed 7 bases and J shed 4 bases, with 13 bases lying between them. The CDR3 extends over 13 amino acids. CDR1 is MNHEY and CDR2 is SVGAGI in the germline V gene. The CDR3 loop is CASTLDTSYGYTF. As DNA, the CDR3 is TGTGCCAGCACTCTCGACACCAGCTATGGCTACACCTTC.

CDR3 bases: TGCAGTGCCTTTGCCCCCTCCGGTTACGAGCAGTACTTC. As protein: CSAFAPSGYEQYF. The chain recombines TRBV20-1 with TRBJ2-7; D is unclear. CDR1 is DFQATT, CDR2 SNEGSKA, per germline (reference sequence). CDR3 length equals 13 residues. The ends were cut back, 6 bases at V and 4 bases at J, with 16 bases in the middle.

The chain links TRBV18 to TRBJ2-4, with TRBD1 identical over 7 bases. With V trimmed by 2 bases and J by 2 bases, 3 bases remained unmatched. Germline lookup yields CDR1 KGHSH and CDR2 LQKENI. The CDR3 spans 15 residues. CDR3 nucleotide sequence: TGTGCCAGCTCACCAGCAGGGGGTCCCAAAAACATTCAGTACTTC. This codes for CASSPAGGPKNIQYF.

The sample holds a few counts of this clonotype. This chain uses TRBV27 with TRBJ2-5; 10 positions agree with TRBD2. The CDR3 is 18 residues long. V shed 6 bases, J shed 1 base, and the junction held 14 bases outside the gene matches. Germline CDR1 is MNHEY and CDR2 is SMNVEV (reference sequence). The CDR3 nucleotides are TGTGCCAGCAGCCCACGGAGCGGGAGGGCCGGGATCCAAGAGACCCAGTACTTC. The encoded protein is CASSPRSGRAGIQETQYF.

This clonotype has a count of ten or more. The V call is TRBV12-3 or TRBV12-4, the J call TRBJ1-1; no firm D call. The CDR3 runs 13 residues. V was shortened by 0 bases and J by 1 base, with 3 bases between the two germline ends. CDR3 coding DNA: TGTGCCAGCAGTTTAGCAAGGAACACTGAAGCTTTCTTT. Its translation is CASSLARNTEAFF.

This clonotype was seen only a few times. The chain joins TRBV2 to TRBJ2-7, with a possible D match to TRBD1 (8 bases). The length of the CDR3 is 14 residues. The germline V and J ends were trimmed by 6 bases and 5 bases, with 17 bases remaining between them. Germline V gene lookup returns CDR1 SNHLY and CDR2 FYNNEI. CDR3 protein: CASRATGEGHEQYF. The CDR3 DNA sequence: TGTGCCAGCAGAGCGACAGGGGAGGGCCACGAGCAGTACTTC.

The V call is TRBV11-2, the J call TRBJ2-3, with no clear D. The CDR3 extends over 14 amino acids. Germline V gene sequence: CDR1 SGHAT, CDR2 FQNNGV. V was pared by 2 bases and J by 4 bases, with 10 bases between. The CDR3 region has the DNA TGTGCCAGCAGCTTATCTCGCGTCCCAGATACGCAGTATTTT. Protein sequence: CASSLSRVPDTQYF. Together with reference TRBV11-2 and TRBJ2-3, the CDR3 gives the full variable domain: EAGVAQSPRYKIIEKRQSVAFWCNPISGHATLYWYQQILGQGPKLLIQFQNNGVVDDSQLPKDRFSAERLKGVDSTLKIQPAKLEDSAVYLCASSLSRVPDTQYFGPGTRLTVL.

In this sample, this clonotype turned up many times. This chain links TRBV5-7 with TRBJ1-1; TRBD1 is a possible D gene (5 bases). TRBV5-7 is an ORF, with its function uncertain. V lost 4 bases and J 2 bases, leaving 9 bases between the germline ends. The CDR3 consists of 13 residues. CDR3 loop: CASSRTFNTEAFF. CDR3 sequence (DNA): TGTGCCAGCAGCCGGACATTCAACACTGAAGCTTTCTTT.

This clonotype was found a few times. V gene TRBV5-1 combines with J gene TRBJ1-2; D may be TRBD1 (5 bases). From germline, CDR1 is SGHRS and CDR2 YFSETQ. V was cut by 1 base and J by 7 bases, with 11 bases left in between. The length of the CDR3 is 13 residues. The CDR3 region is CASSLFRAGGYTF. The CDR3 nucleotides read TGCGCCAGCAGCTTGTTCAGGGCCGGTGGCTACACCTTC.

This sequence joins TRBV6-1 and TRBJ2-1, with D perhaps assigned TRBD1 or TRBD2 (5 bases each). CDR3 size: 12 residues. CDR1 is MNHNS and CDR2 is SASEGT in the germline V gene. Trimming took off 6 bases at V and 14 bases at J, with 17 bases between the two ends. The CDR3 here is CASSPGTPQEFF. The CDR3 DNA follows: TGTGCCAGCAGCCCCGGGACCCCCCAAGAGTTCTTC.

This clonotype showed up many times. The gene calls are TRBV6-5 and TRBJ2-2; D uncertain. The CDR3 sequence is 13 residues long. Looked up from germline, CDR1 is MNHEY and CDR2 is SVGAGI. V was trimmed by 1 base and J by 1 base, leaving 1 base between them. CDR3 coding DNA: TGTGCCAGCAGTTACTGGAACACCGGGGAGCTGTTTTTT. It encodes CASSYWNTGELFF.

This rearrangement joins TRBV7-2 to TRBJ2-3; TRBD2 aligns across 8 bases. This CDR3 spans 16 amino acids. Germline CDR1 and CDR2: SGHTA and FQGNSA. V was pared by 2 bases and J by 5 bases, with 9 bases of the junction left unmatched. The CDR3 spells CASSLLSAGGEDTQYF. Written as DNA, the CDR3 is TGTGCCAGCAGCTTATTGTCGGCGGGAGGAGAAGATACGCAGTATTTT.

This clonotype was recorded a few times. The chain carries TRBV20-1 and TRBJ1-5; a weak D match, TRBD1 (6 bases). Trimming took 5 bases from V and 0 from J, leaving 14 bases between them. The length of the CDR3 is 15 residues. The V gene's germline CDR1 is DFQATT and CDR2 SNEGSKA (reference sequence). Here the CDR3 DNA reads TGCAGTGCTCACTCCGGGACACTTAGCAATCAGCCCCAGCATTTT. It encodes CSAHSGTLSNQPQHF.

This clonotype was recorded a few times. The chain links TRBV20-1 to TRBJ2-7; the match to TRBD2 covers 7 bases. CDR3 size: 13 residues. Germline values: CDR1 DFQATT, CDR2 SNEGSKA (reference sequence). The junction had 5 bases not matched to a gene; V was cut back by 3 bases and J by 3 bases. CDR3 protein: CSASGTTLYEQYF. In DNA, the CDR3 is TGCAGTGCTAGTGGGACTACCCTCTACGAGCAGTACTTC.

The V and J genes are TRBV14 and TRBJ2-3, with D perhaps matching TRBD1 or TRBD2 (5 bases each). This CDR3 has 15 amino acids. V lost 3 bases and J lost 0, with 10 bases in between. Germline V gene data show CDR1 as SGHDN and CDR2 as FVKESK. CDR3 in amino acids: CASSHRGPSTDTQYF. CDR3 coding DNA: TGTGCCAGCAGCCATAGGGGACCAAGCACAGATACGCAGTATTTT. Drawing the rest from reference TRBV14 and TRBJ2-3, the complete variable domain is EAGVTQFPSHSVIEKGQTVTLRCDPISGHDNLYWYRRVMGKEIKFLLHFVKESKQDESGMPNNRFLAERTGGTYSTLKVQPAELEDSGVYFCASSHRGPSTDTQYFGPGTRLTVL.

This clonotype was observed a handful of times. The J gene is TRBJ2-3, the V gene TRBV25-1; 7 bases agree with TRBD2. Germline loops: CDR1 MGHDK, CDR2 SYGVNS. The CDR3 sequence is 16 residues long. V lost 2 bases to trimming and J lost 6 bases; unmatched junction nucleotides: 11. Here the CDR3 DNA reads TGTGCCAGCAGTGAAAGGAGAGGTGCGGGAGCGGATACGCAGTATTTT. Residues: CASSERRGAGADTQYF.

The chain couples TRBV29-1 to TRBJ2-3; D is possibly TRBD1 or TRBD2 (5 bases each). Between the trimmed V and J ends, which lost 3 bases and 0 bases, there was a span of 7 bases. CDR1 is SQVTM, CDR2 ANQGSEA, per germline. CDR3 size: 13 residues. The DNA for the CDR3 is TGCAGCGTTGAGGGGGTTAGCACAGATACGCAGTATTTT. Translated: CSVEGVSTDTQYF.

This clonotype has ten or more counts. The J gene is TRBJ1-2, the V gene TRBV9; the D gene is possibly TRBD1 (6 bases). V was trimmed by 2 bases and J by 0 bases, leaving 17 bases between them. Germline CDR1 SGDLS, CDR2 YYNGEE. The CDR3 is made up of 17 amino acids. This chain's CDR3 is CASSVNSGAVANYGYTF. CDR3 sequence (DNA): TGTGCCAGCAGCGTTAACTCAGGGGCCGTAGCTAACTATGGCTACACCTTC.

The chain joins TRBV7-2 to TRBJ2-2; TRBD1 might be the D (5 bases). The V and J ends lost 2 bases and 2 bases respectively, with 9 bases between them. The CDR3 has 15 amino acids. Germline values: CDR1 SGHTA, CDR2 FQGNSA. CDR3 residues: CASSLQGVNTGELFF. The CDR3 region has the DNA TGTGCCAGCAGCTTACAGGGTGTAAACACCGGGGAGCTGTTTTTT.

This clonotype was picked up a small number of times. This chain links TRBV5-1 with TRBJ1-1; perhaps TRBD1 as D (6 bases). The CDR3 totals 14 residues. Deletions cut 4 bases from V and 6 bases from J, with 16 bases between. CDR1 is SGHRS, CDR2 YFSETQ, per germline. This CDR3 reads CASSVDQGRAEAFF. The CDR3 coding sequence is TGCGCCAGCAGCGTGGATCAGGGGAGGGCTGAAGCTTTCTTT.